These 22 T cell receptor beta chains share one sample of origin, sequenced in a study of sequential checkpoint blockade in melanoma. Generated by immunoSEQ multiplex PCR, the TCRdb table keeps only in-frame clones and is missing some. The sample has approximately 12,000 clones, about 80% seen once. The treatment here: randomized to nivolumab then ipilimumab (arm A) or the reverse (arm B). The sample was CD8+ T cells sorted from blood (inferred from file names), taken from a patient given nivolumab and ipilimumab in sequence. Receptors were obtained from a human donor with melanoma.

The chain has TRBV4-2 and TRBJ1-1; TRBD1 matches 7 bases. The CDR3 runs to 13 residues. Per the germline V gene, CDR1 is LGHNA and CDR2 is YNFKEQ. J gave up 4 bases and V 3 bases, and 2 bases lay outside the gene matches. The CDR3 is CASSQTGITEAFF. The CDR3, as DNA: TGTGCCAGCAGCCAGACAGGGATCACTGAAGCTTTCTTT.

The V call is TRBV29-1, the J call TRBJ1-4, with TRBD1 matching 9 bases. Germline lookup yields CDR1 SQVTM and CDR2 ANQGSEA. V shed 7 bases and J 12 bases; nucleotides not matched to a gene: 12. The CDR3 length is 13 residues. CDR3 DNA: TGCAGCGCCGTAGGAGGGACAGGGACGGAACTGTTTTTT. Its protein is CSAVGGTGTELFF.

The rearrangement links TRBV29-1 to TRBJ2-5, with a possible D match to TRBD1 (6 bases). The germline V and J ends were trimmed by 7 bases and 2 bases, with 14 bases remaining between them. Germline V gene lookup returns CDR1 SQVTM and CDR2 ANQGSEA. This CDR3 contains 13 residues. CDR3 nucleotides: TGCAGCGCCCCCTTAGGGGGACAAGAGACCCAGTACTTC. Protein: CSAPLGGQETQYF.

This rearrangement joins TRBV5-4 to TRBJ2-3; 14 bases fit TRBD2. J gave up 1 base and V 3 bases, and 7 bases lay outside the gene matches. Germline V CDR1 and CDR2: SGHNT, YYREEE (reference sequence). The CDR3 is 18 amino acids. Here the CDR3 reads CASSSGLAGELRTDTQYF. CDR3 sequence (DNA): TGTGCCAGCAGCTCGGGACTAGCGGGGGAACTCCGCACAGATACGCAGTATTTT.

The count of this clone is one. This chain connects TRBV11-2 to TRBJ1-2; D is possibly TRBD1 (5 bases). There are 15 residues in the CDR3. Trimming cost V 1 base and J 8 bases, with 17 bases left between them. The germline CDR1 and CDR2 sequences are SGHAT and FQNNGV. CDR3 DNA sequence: TGTGCCAGCAGCTTAGTTTCCCTCGAGGCAGGGGGCTACACCTTC. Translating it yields CASSLVSLEAGGYTF.

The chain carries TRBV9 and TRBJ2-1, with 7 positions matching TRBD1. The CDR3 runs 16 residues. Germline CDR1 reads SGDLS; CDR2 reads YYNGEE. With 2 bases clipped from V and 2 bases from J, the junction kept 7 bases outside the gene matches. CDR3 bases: TGTGCCAGCAGCGTTACGGACAGGTCGGCCTACAATGAGCAGTTCTTC. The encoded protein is CASSVTDRSAYNEQFF.

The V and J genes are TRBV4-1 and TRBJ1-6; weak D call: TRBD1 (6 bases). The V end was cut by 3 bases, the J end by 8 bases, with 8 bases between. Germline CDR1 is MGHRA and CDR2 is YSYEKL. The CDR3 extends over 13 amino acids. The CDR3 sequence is CASSQAGDSPLHF. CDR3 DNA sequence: TGCGCCAGCAGCCAGGCAGGGGATTCACCCCTCCACTTT.

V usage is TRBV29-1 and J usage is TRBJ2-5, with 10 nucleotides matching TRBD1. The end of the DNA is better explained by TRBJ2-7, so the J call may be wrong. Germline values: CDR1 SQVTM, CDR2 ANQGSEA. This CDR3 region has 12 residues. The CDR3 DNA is TGCAGCGTTGGGGACAGGGGATACGAGCAGTACTTC. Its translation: CSVGDRGYEQYF.

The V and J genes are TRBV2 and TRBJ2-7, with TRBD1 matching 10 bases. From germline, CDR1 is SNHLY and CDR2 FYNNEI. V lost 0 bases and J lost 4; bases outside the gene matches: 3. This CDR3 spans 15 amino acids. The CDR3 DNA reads TGTGCCAGCAGTGAAGCGGGACAGGGGCTGTACGAGCAGTACTTC. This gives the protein CASSEAGQGLYEQYF.

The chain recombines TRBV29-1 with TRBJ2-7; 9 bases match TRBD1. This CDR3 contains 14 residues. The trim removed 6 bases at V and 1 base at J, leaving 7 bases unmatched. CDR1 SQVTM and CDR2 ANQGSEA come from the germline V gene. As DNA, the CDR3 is TGCAGCGTCTTCCCGGGACAGGGATCCTACGAGCAGTACTTC. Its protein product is CSVFPGQGSYEQYF.

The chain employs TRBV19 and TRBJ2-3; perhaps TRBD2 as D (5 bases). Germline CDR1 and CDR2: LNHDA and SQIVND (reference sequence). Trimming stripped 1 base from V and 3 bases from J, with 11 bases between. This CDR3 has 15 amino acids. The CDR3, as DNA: TGTGCCAGTAGTATAGGGACTCCGCGAACAGATACGCAGTATTTT. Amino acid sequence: CASSIGTPRTDTQYF.

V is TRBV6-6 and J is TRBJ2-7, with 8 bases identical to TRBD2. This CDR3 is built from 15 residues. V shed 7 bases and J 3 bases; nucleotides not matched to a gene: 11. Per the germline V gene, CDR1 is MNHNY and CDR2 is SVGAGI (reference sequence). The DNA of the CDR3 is TGTGCCAGCATCCTAGGAGCGGGGGAAGGCTACGAGCAGTACTTC. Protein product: CASILGAGEGYEQYF.

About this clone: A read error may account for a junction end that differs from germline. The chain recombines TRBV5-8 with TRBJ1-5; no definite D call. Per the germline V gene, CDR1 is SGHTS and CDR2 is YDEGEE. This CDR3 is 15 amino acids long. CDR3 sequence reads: CASSQDLGGNQPQHF. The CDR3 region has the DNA TGCGCCAGCAGCCAAGACCTGGGAGGCAATCAGCCCCAGCATTTT.

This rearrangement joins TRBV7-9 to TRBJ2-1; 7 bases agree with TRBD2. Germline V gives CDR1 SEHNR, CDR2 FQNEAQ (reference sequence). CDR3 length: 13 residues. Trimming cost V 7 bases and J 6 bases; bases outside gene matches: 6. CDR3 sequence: CASTLTGGNEQFF. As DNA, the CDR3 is TGTGCCAGCACCCTCACGGGGGGCAATGAGCAGTTCTTC.

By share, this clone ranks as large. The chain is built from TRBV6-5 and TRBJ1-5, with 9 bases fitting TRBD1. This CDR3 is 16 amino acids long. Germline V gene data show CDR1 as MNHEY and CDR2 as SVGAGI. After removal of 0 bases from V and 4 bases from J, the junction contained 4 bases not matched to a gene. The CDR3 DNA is TGTGCCAGCAGTTACTCTAGGGACAGGGAGAATCAGCCCCAGCATTTT. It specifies CASSYSRDRENQPQHF.

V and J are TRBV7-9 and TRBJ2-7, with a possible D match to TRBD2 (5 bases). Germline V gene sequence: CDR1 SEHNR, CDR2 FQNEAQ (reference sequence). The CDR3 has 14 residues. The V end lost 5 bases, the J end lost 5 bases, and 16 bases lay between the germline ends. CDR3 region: CASSNTGILNEQYF. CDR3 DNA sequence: TGTGCCAGCAGCAACACCGGGATTCTTAACGAGCAGTACTTC.

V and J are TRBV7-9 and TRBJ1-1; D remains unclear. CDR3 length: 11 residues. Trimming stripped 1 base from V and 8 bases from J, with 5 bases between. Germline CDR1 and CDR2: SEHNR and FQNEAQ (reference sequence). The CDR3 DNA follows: TGTGCCAGCAGCTTAGAGCGGGAAGCTTTCTTT. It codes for CASSLEREAFF.

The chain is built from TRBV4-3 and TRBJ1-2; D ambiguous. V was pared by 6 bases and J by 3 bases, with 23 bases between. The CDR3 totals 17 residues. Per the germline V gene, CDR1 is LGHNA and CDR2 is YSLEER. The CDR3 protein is CASSETAIRSVDYGYTF. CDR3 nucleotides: TGCGCCAGCAGTGAAACTGCCATTCGGAGCGTCGACTATGGCTACACCTTC.

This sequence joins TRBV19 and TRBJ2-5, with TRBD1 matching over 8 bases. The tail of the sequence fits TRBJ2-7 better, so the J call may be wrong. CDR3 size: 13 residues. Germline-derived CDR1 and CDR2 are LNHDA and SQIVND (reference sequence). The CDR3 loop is CASSGGQGYEQYF. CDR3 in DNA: TGTGCCAGTAGTGGCGGACAGGGCTACGAGCAGTACTTC.

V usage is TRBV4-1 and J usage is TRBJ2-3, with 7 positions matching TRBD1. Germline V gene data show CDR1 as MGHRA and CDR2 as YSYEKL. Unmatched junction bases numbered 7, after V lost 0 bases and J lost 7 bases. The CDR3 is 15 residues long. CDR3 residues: CASSQETGDGHTQYF. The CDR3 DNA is TGCGCCAGCAGCCAAGAAACAGGGGACGGTCATACGCAGTATTTT.

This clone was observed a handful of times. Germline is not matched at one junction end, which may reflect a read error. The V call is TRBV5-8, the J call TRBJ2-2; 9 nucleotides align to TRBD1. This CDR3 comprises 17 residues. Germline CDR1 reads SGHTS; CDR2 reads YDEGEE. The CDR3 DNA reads TGCGCCAGCAGCCAAGAGGGGACAGGGACCAACACCGGGGAGCTGTTTTTT. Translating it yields CASSQEGTGTNTGELFF.

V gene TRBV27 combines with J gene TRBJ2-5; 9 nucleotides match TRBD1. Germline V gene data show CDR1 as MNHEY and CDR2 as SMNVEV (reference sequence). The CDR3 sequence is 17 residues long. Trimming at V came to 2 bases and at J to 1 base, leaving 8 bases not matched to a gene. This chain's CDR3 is CASSLGTGRILQETQYF. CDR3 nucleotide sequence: TGTGCCAGCAGTTTAGGGACAGGGAGGATTCTCCAAGAGACCCAGTACTTC.